The subject of this entry is one T cell receptor beta chain. Its matching antigen is unknown. TCRdb ran MiXCR on the RT-PCR reads and lists one entry per CDR3 protein. The data hold fewer than 750,000 distinct CDR3 sequences, with around 15% observed a single time. This sample stems from a study of response to subunit inactivated influenza vaccine. Overall study results and limits: The authors proposed limited new T cell recruitment per seasonal influenza vaccination.

The CDR3 is 16 residues long. V lost 5 bases and J lost 9; bases outside the gene matches: 16. The V gene's germline CDR1 is SEHNR and CDR2 FQNEAQ (reference sequence). The receptor comes from a man in his fifties or sixties who received an inactivated influenza vaccine. The input for sequencing was PBMCs from blood, taken 12 days after vaccination. The chain employs TRBV7-9 and TRBJ2-1; 7 bases are shared with TRBD2. The CDR3 coding sequence is TGTGCCAGCAGCGGTTTAGCGGGCGGTAGCGTCCTTGAGCAGTTCTTC. The encoded protein is CASSGLAGGSVLEQFF.